The next 17 T cell receptor beta chains were all read from a single sample in a study of breast tumors, draining lymph nodes, adjacent tissues. TCRdb redid the calling of the multiplex PCR reads with MiXCR, one entry per CDR3 protein. The profile covers 20,000 to 30,000 distinct CDR3 sequences, with around 23% appearing a single time and roughly 12% taken by the ten largest. Input material: breast tumor tissue. The receptors stem from a female donor with breast cancer. Some clones in this sample may be carry-over from other donors' samples.

The sample holds many counts of this clonotype. The chain combines TRBV10-3 with TRBJ1-5, with 8 bases lining up with TRBD1. The ends lost 5 bases at V and 1 base at J; junction bases unmatched: 10. The germline V gene has CDR1 ENHRY and CDR2 SYGVKD. This CDR3 has 17 amino acids. Here the CDR3 reads CAISPAARQGSNQPQHF. In nucleotides, the CDR3 is TGTGCCATCAGTCCAGCCGCTCGACAGGGGAGCAATCAGCCCCAGCATTTT.

This clonotype has ten or more counts. V usage is TRBV27 and J usage is TRBJ2-1; 7 bases fit TRBD2. V lost 1 base and J lost 3; bases outside the gene matches: 3. Germline loops: CDR1 MNHEY, CDR2 SMNVEV (reference sequence). The CDR3 sequence is 15 residues long. CDR3 region: CASSLFGTNYNEQFF. DNA for the CDR3: TGTGCCAGCAGTTTATTCGGGACTAACTACAATGAGCAGTTCTTC.

Many counts were recorded for this clonotype. The rearrangement uses TRBV24-1 and TRBJ2-5, with a tentative D call TRBD1 (5 bases). Per the germline V gene, CDR1 is KGHDR and CDR2 is SFDVKD. The CDR3 is 14 residues long. V shed 0 bases and J shed 5 bases, with 9 bases lying between them. The CDR3 DNA sequence: TGTGCCACCAGTGATTTGAAAGGGGTCGAGACCCAGTACTTC. This encodes CATSDLKGVETQYF.

This clonotype occurred many times. A junction end diverges from the germline sequence, so it may reflect a read error. The chain links TRBV12-3 or TRBV12-4 to TRBJ2-7, with 7 bases fitting TRBD2. The CDR3 is 13 amino acids. CDR3 in amino acids: CASSLAENYEQYF. The CDR3 nucleotides read TGTGCCAGCAGTCTAGCGGAGAACTACGAGCAGTACTTC.

This clonotype was counted ten times or more. The chain combines TRBV30 with TRBJ2-5; D is unresolved. Germline V gene sequence: CDR1 GTSNPN, CDR2 SVGIG (reference sequence). The length of the CDR3 is 11 residues. Trimming left V 3 bases short and J 2 bases short, with 4 bases between. For the CDR3, the DNA is TGTGCCTGGAGCAGACAAGAGACCCAGTACTTC. This encodes CAWSRQETQYF.

This clonotype was detected many times. V and J are TRBV6-5 and TRBJ2-1; TRBD1 or TRBD2 may be the D gene (5 bases each). Trimming cost V 4 bases and J 14 bases, with 21 bases left between them. Germline-derived CDR1 and CDR2 are MNHEY and SVGAGI. The CDR3 is made up of 14 amino acids. CDR3 nucleotides: TGTGCCAGCAGTTTAACCCCCGGGGCCCCTAATAAGTTCTTC. Translated, it gives CASSLTPGAPNKFF.

Note on this clonotype: A much larger clone differs from this one at a single base, so this may be a read error. The genes are TRBV5-4 and TRBJ2-2, with D possibly matching TRBD2 (5 bases). This CDR3 spans 15 amino acids. Germline assignment: CDR1 SGHNT and CDR2 YYREEE (reference sequence). CDR3 nucleotide sequence: TGTGCCAGCAGCTTGGACGGGATTTACACCGGGGAGCTGCTTTTT. It yields the protein CASSLDGIYTGELLF.

The rearrangement uses TRBV6-4 and TRBJ2-3; no clear D gene. V was shortened by 0 bases and J by 4 bases, with 11 bases between the two germline ends. The CDR3 contains 15 residues. The V gene's germline CDR1 is MRHNA and CDR2 SNTAGT. CDR3: CASSDSIGKADTQYF. The DNA for the CDR3 is TGTGCCAGCAGTGACTCGATTGGGAAGGCAGATACGCAGTATTTT.

Details on this clonotype: A read error may account for a junction end that differs from germline. The chain joins TRBV4-2 to TRBJ2-1; TRBD2 agrees at 9 bases. Germline assignment: CDR1 LGHNA and CDR2 YNFKEQ. This CDR3 spans 15 amino acids. The CDR3 DNA follows: TGTGTCAGCAGCCAAGGAGGTAGCGGGGGCTATGAGCAATTCTTC. This codes for CVSSQGGSGGYEQFF.

This clonotype was observed many times. This rearrangement joins TRBV5-1 to TRBJ1-6; no definite D call. The length of the CDR3 is 16 residues. Germline V lookup: CDR1 SGHRS, CDR2 YFSETQ. Between the trimmed V and J ends, which lost 1 base and 1 base, there was a span of 9 bases. The CDR3 loop is CASSLKEGSYNSPLHF. DNA for the CDR3: TGCGCCAGCAGCTTGAAGGAAGGATCCTATAATTCACCCCTCCACTTT.

This clonotype was detected ten times or more. This chain uses TRBV6-5 with TRBJ1-2; 8 bases match TRBD1. V shed 0 bases and J 3 bases; nucleotides not matched to a gene: 12. The CDR3 loop spans 18 amino acids. Germline V gene sequence: CDR1 MNHEY, CDR2 SVGAGI. CDR3 bases: TGTGCCAGCAGTTACTCGAGTAATCCGGACAGGGTGGACTATGGCTACACCTTC. This translates into CASSYSSNPDRVDYGYTF.

This clonotype was detected ten times or more. V usage is TRBV19 and J usage is TRBJ2-3, with D maybe TRBD2 (5 bases). Germline assignment: CDR1 LNHDA and CDR2 SQIVND (reference sequence). V lost 3 bases and J lost 6, with 13 bases in between. This CDR3 region has 14 residues. The CDR3 loop reads CASSMSSREDTQYF. DNA of the CDR3: TGTGCCAGTAGTATGAGCAGTAGGGAGGATACGCAGTATTTT.

V gene TRBV20-1 combines with J gene TRBJ2-7; TRBD2 matches 14 bases. V dropped 5 bases and J dropped 2; count of bases not matched to a gene: 2. Germline V lookup: CDR1 DFQATT, CDR2 SNEGSKA (reference sequence). This CDR3 contains 14 residues. CDR3 in amino acids: CSALTSGRAYEQYF. The CDR3 DNA reads TGCAGTGCTCTGACTAGCGGGAGGGCCTACGAGCAGTACTTC.

This chain uses TRBV20-1 with TRBJ2-7, with TRBD1 matching 12 bases. J was trimmed by 7 bases and V by 5 bases; bases with no gene match: 12. The CDR3 is 15 amino acids. The germline CDR1 and CDR2 sequences are DFQATT and SNEGSKA (reference sequence). Here the CDR3 DNA reads TGCAGTGCTCTACCCCGGGACAGGGGGCGTCGAGAGCAGTACTTC. It yields the protein CSALPRDRGRREQYF.

This clonotype is deemed medium-sized. The chain is built from TRBV2 and TRBJ2-3, with D hard to call. Per the germline V gene, CDR1 is SNHLY and CDR2 is FYNNEI. Trimming cost V 2 bases and J 2 bases, with 5 bases left between them. The CDR3 totals 13 residues. This CDR3 reads CASSELDTDTQYF. The CDR3 DNA sequence: TGTGCCAGCAGTGAATTGGACACAGATACGCAGTATTTT.

Concerning this clonotype: A much larger clone is a single base away; this may be a read error. The rearrangement links TRBV6-1 to TRBJ1-4; 7 positions agree with TRBD1. Germline assignment: CDR1 MNHNS and CDR2 SASEGT. J was trimmed by 6 bases and V by 8 bases; bases with no gene match: 6. This CDR3 spans 13 amino acids. In nucleotides, the CDR3 is TGTGCCAGCCGGGACAGCTCCGATGAAAAACTGTTTTTT. Amino acids: CASRDSSDEKLFF.

This clonotype rates as large. The V call is TRBV20-1, the J call TRBJ2-3; 11 positions match TRBD2. The CDR3 totals 22 residues. Trimming took 5 bases from V and 5 from J; bases not matched to a gene: 30. Germline loops: CDR1 DFQATT, CDR2 SNEGSKA (reference sequence). Here the CDR3 DNA reads TGCAGTGCTTATCTCCTCTCCGGGACTAGCGGTTCCTCGGTCCTAAAGGAAGATACGCAGTATTTT. Protein: CSAYLLSGTSGSSVLKEDTQYF.